These 15 T cell receptor beta chains were all obtained from the same sample, sequenced in a study of blood T cell repertoires in COVID-19. Only in-frame clones appear in the TCRdb table, and some are missing; sequencing was by immunoSEQ multiplex PCR. The sample consists of 100,000 to 120,000 clones, around four fifths of them appearing once. Sequencing used peripheral blood. The receptors were gathered from a woman in her sixties or seventies with acute or convalescent COVID-19.

The chain uses TRBV7-2 and TRBJ2-1, with 7 bases lining up with TRBD2. Germline CDR1 and CDR2: SGHTA and FQGNSA. The CDR3 spans 16 residues. Trimming cost V 0 bases and J 7 bases; bases outside gene matches: 9. CDR3 nucleotides: TGTGCCAGCAGCTTAGCAGTACTAGCGTTAAATAATGAGCAGTTCTTC. As protein: CASSLAVLALNNEQFF.

The rearrangement links TRBV18 to TRBJ2-1; TRBD2 is a possible D gene (6 bases). The CDR3 loop spans 16 amino acids. Germline CDR1 and CDR2: KGHSH and LQKENI. The V and J ends lost 6 bases and 3 bases respectively, with 18 bases between them. The CDR3 sequence is CASSPLGGRIYNEQFF. The CDR3 nucleotides are TGTGCCAGCTCTCCCCTGGGTGGGAGGATCTACAATGAGCAGTTCTTC.

The chain recombines TRBV6-1 with TRBJ1-1; tentative D call: TRBD1 (6 bases). Germline CDR1 is MNHNS and CDR2 is SASEGT. Trimming pared 3 bases from V and 9 bases from J, leaving 17 bases between. The CDR3 has 14 residues. The CDR3 region is CASSDIGRGGKAFF. DNA of the CDR3: TGTGCCAGCAGTGATATAGGGAGAGGGGGTAAAGCTTTCTTT.

The V and J genes are TRBV21-1 and TRBJ2-7; the table names TRBD2, a call not compared with the DNA. TRBV21-1 is designated a pseudogene. CDR3 size: 12 residues. CDR3 nucleotides: TGTGCCCGCCGGGGCCCGGGGGACGAGCAGTACTTC. Its translation is CARRGPGDEQYF.

The chain carries TRBV30 and TRBJ1-2, with TRBD1 as a possible D gene (6 bases). The CDR3 spans 14 residues. CDR1 is GTSNPN and CDR2 is SVGIG in the germline V gene (reference sequence). V was shortened by 6 bases and J by 4 bases, with 18 bases between the two germline ends. This chain's CDR3 is CACRTTGRGYGYTF. The CDR3 coding sequence is TGTGCCTGCCGAACCACAGGGAGAGGCTATGGCTACACCTTC.

The chain joins TRBV6-5 to TRBJ2-1; 11 nucleotides line up with TRBD2. The germline gives CDR1 MNHEY, CDR2 SVGAGI. V lost 6 bases and J lost 7; bases outside the gene matches: 8. This CDR3 region has 15 residues. CDR3 region: CASRPGTSGSNEQFF. The CDR3 nucleotides read TGTGCCAGCAGACCGGGGACTAGCGGAAGTAATGAGCAGTTCTTC.

The V gene is TRBV18, the J gene TRBJ1-1, with D unclear. This CDR3 is built from 15 residues. Germline V lookup: CDR1 KGHSH, CDR2 LQKENI. V lost 4 bases and J lost 1, with 13 bases in between. The CDR3: CASSLGLVSNTEAFF. Here the CDR3 DNA reads TGTGCCAGCTCACTCGGACTCGTATCGAACACTGAAGCTTTCTTT.

The rearrangement joins TRBV28 to TRBJ1-5; no reliable D call. V was clipped by 6 bases and J by 0 bases, with 6 bases between them. The germline CDR1 and CDR2 sequences are MDHEN and SYDVKM. The CDR3 extends over 13 amino acids. The DNA for the CDR3 is TGTGCCAGCAGCCCCGGTAGCAATCAGCCCCAGCATTTT. It is translated as CASSPGSNQPQHF.

The rearrangement links TRBV5-1 to TRBJ1-2, with TRBD1 as a possible D gene (6 bases). The CDR3 has 17 amino acids. V was clipped by 5 bases and J by 0 bases, with 20 bases between them. The germline V gene encodes CDR1 SGHRS and CDR2 YFSETQ. CDR3 sequence reads: CASRVSSTGTTNYGYTF. CDR3 DNA: TGCGCCAGCAGGGTCAGCTCGACAGGAACTACTAACTATGGCTACACCTTC.

The rearrangement links TRBV6-6 to TRBJ1-1; 11 bases are shared with TRBD1. Germline-derived CDR1 and CDR2 are MNHNY and SVGAGI (reference sequence). This CDR3 comprises 14 residues. Trimming took 8 bases from V and 8 from J; bases not matched to a gene: 10. CDR3 amino acids: CASSSTGQGAEAFF. The CDR3 coding sequence is TGTGCCAGCTCAAGTACAGGACAGGGGGCCGAAGCTTTCTTT.

V is TRBV19 and J is TRBJ1-2; 9 nucleotides match TRBD1. The V gene's germline CDR1 is LNHDA and CDR2 SQIVND (reference sequence). The CDR3 loop spans 14 amino acids. With V trimmed by 5 bases and J by 5 bases, 6 bases remained unmatched. The CDR3 coding sequence is TGTGCCAGTAGTCTAGGGACAGGGATGTATGGCTACACCTTC. This codes for CASSLGTGMYGYTF. The full variable domain, its missing parts supplied by reference TRBV19 and TRBJ1-2, is DGGITQSPKYLFRKEGQNVTLSCEQNLNHDAMYWYRQDPGQGLRLIYYSQIVNDFQKGDIAEGYSVSREKKESFPLTVTSAQKNPTAFYLCASSLGTGMYGYTFGSGTRLTVV.

V and J are TRBV6-5 and TRBJ1-2; D possibly corresponds to TRBD1 (6 bases). The V gene's germline CDR1 is MNHEY and CDR2 SVGAGI. CDR3 size: 14 residues. Trimming shortened V by 2 bases and J by 4 bases, and 11 bases separated the two germline ends. CDR3 residues: CASSYGRGIYGYTF. The CDR3 region has the DNA TGTGCCAGCAGTTACGGCAGGGGAATCTATGGCTACACCTTC.

Here the CDR3 reads CESNSPGWNTGELFF. DNA of the CDR3: TGCGAGTCAAATTCTCCAGGGTGGAACACCGGGGAGCTGTTTTTT. This chain joins TRBV23-1 and TRBJ2-2, with TRBD1 as a possible D gene (5 bases). TRBV23-1 carries the ORF label, with uncertain function. The CDR3 has 15 amino acids.

The V and J genes are TRBV7-9 and TRBJ1-2; 7 bases agree with TRBD1. This CDR3 has 15 residues. Trimming removed 5 bases from V and 5 bases from J; junction bases left unmatched: 11. Germline CDR1 is SEHNR and CDR2 is FQNEAQ (reference sequence). CDR3 protein: CASSLTSGTVYGYTF. The CDR3 nucleotides read TGTGCCAGCAGCCTCACTTCCGGGACAGTTTATGGCTACACCTTC.

V and J are TRBV30 and TRBJ2-1; D might be TRBD1 (5 bases). The CDR3 extends over 13 amino acids. V was clipped by 3 bases and J by 6 bases, with 12 bases between them. The germline CDR1 and CDR2 sequences are GTSNPN and SVGIG (reference sequence). The CDR3 bases are TGTGCCTGGAGGGAGATAGGGGTCAATGAGCAGTTCTTC. The encoded protein is CAWREIGVNEQFF. The variable domain in full, completed from reference TRBV30 and TRBJ2-1, reads SQTIHQWPATLVQPVGSPLSLECTVEGTSNPNLYWYRQAAGRGLQLLFYSVGIGQISSEVPQNLSASRPQDRQFILSSKKLLLSDSGFYLCAWREIGVNEQFFGPGTRLTVL.